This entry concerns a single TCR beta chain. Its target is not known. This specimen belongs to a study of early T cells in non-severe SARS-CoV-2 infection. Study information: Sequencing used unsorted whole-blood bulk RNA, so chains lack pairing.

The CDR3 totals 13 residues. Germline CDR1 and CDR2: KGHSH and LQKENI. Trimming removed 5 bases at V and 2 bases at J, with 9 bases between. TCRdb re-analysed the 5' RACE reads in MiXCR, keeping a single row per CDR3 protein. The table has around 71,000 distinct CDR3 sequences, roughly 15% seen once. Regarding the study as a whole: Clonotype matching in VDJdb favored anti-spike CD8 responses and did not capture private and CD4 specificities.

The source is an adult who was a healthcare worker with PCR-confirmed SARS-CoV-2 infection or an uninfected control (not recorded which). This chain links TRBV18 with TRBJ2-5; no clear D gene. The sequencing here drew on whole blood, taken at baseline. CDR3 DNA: TGTGCCAGCTCATTACAATCGCAAGAGACCCAGTACTTC. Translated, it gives CASSLQSQETQYF.